This TCR beta chain was obtained from a study of blood T cell repertoires in COVID-19. Here immunoSEQ multiplex PCR was the method, and the copy in TCRdb shows in-frame clones only, minus some. This table has 60,000 to 80,000 clones, just over 85% appearing once. With V trimmed by 5 bases and J by 0 bases, 10 bases remained unmatched. The V gene's germline CDR1 is SGHTA and CDR2 FQGNSA. The CDR3 is 18 amino acids. The chain joins TRBV7-2 to TRBJ2-6; TRBD2 matches 7 bases. This clonotype was obtained from a human donor in a cohort sampled during active COVID-19. The sample consisted of peripheral blood. The CDR3 region is CASSLSSGTYSGANVLTF. The CDR3 bases are TGTGCCAGCAGCCTCTCTAGCGGAACCTACTCTGGGGCCAACGTCCTGACTTTC.